The clone carrying this TCR beta chain was detected a few times. The antigen remains undetermined. PCR used 60 Vbeta primers and 13 Jbeta primers. Libraries were prepared by immunoSEQ multiplex PCR; TCRdb keeps only in-frame clonotypes and omits some of them. The sample lists 200,000 or so clones, approximately 80% seen once, with less than 4.5% in the top ten. Germline CDR1 reads LGHNA; CDR2 reads YNFKEQ. V lost 1 base, J lost 0 bases, and 10 bases lay in between. The CDR3 is 17 amino acids. The data belong to a study of cytomegalovirus exposure and HLA in healthy donors. Across the whole study: Previous work identified around 120 million unique TCR beta sequences from around 200 million T cells. Whole-study findings and limits: Exclusion as indistinguishable affected some V segments, including TRBV6-2 and TRBV6-3.

This chain joins TRBV4-2 and TRBJ2-6; TRBD2 is a possible D gene (5 bases). The receptor comes from a male donor in good health and CMV-seronegative. Sequences were obtained from PBMCs. The CDR3 sequence: CASSQASSSSGANVLTF. CDR3 DNA sequence: TGTGCCAGCAGCCAAGCTAGCAGCTCCTCTGGGGCCAACGTCCTGACTTTC.